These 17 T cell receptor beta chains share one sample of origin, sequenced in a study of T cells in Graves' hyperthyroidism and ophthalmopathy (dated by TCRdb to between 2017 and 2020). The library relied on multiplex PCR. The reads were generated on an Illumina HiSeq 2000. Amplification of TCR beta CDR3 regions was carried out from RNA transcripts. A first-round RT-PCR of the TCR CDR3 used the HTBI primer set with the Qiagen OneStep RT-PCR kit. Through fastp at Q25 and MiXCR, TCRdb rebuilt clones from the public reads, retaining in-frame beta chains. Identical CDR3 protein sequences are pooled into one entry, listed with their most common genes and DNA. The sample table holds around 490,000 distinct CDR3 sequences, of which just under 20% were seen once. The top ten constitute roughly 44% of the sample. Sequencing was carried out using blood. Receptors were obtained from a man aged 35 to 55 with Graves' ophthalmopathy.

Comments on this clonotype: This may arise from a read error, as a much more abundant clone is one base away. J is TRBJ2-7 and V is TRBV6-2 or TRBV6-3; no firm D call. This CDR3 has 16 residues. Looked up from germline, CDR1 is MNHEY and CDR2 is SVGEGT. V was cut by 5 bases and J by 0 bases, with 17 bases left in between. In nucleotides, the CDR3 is TGTGCCAGCAGTGGTGAGACTCAAAACCTCTCCTACGAGCAGTACTTC. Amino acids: CASSGETQNLSYEQYF.

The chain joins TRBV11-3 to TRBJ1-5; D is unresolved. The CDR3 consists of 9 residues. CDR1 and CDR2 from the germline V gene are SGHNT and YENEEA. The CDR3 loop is CDRVQPQHF. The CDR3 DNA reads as TGTGACCGCGTCCAGCCCCAGCATTTT.

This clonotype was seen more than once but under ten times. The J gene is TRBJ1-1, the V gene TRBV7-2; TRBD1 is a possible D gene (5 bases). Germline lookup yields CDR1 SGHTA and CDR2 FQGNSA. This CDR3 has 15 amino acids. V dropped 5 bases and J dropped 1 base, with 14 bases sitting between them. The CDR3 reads CASSGQVGTNTEAFF. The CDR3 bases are TGTGCCAGCAGCGGGCAGGTAGGGACGAACACTGAAGCTTTCTTT.

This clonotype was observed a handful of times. CDR3: CASSLALAGVTGELFF. The CDR3 region has the DNA TGTGCCAGCAGCTTAGCTCTAGCGGGAGTTACCGGGGAGCTGTTTTTT. The rearrangement joins TRBV11-3 to TRBJ2-2, with 10 positions matching TRBD2. The CDR3 runs to 16 residues. With V trimmed by 1 base and J by 5 bases, 4 bases remained unmatched. The germline V gene encodes CDR1 SGHNT and CDR2 YENEEA.

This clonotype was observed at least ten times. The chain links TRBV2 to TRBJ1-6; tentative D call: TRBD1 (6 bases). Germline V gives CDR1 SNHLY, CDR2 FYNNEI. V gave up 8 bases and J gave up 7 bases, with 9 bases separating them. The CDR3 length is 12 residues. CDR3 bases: TGTGCCAGCTCCAGGGGCAATTCACCCCTCCACTTT. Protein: CASSRGNSPLHF.

CDR3 sequence reads: CASSYSMYGQLQTDEQFF. For the CDR3, the DNA is TGTGCCAGCAGTTACTCGATGTATGGACAGCTACAGACCGATGAGCAGTTCTTC. The J gene is TRBJ2-1, the V gene TRBV6-2 or TRBV6-3; TRBD1 is a possible D gene (6 bases). CDR1 and CDR2 from the germline V gene are MNHEY and SVGEGT. Trimming took 0 bases from V and 8 from J, leaving 23 bases between them. This CDR3 comprises 18 residues.

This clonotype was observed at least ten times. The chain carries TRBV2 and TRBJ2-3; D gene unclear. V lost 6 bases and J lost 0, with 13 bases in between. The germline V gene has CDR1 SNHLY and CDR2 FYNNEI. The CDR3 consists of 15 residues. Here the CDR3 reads CASSRGRASTDTQYF. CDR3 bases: TGTGCCAGCAGCCGAGGTAGGGCGAGCACAGATACGCAGTATTTT.

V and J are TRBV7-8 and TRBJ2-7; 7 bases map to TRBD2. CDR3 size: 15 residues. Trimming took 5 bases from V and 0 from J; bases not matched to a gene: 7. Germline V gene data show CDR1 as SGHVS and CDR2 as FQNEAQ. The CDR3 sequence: CASSLRDYNSYEQYF. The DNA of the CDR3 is TGTGCCAGCAGCCTCCGGGACTACAACTCCTACGAGCAGTACTTC. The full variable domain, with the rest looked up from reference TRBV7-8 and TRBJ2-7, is GAGVSQSPRYKVAKRGQDVALRCDPISGHVSLFWYQQALGQGPEFLTYFQNEAQLDKSGLPSDRFFAERPEGSVSTLKIQRTQQEDSAVYLCASSLRDYNSYEQYFGPGTRLTVT.

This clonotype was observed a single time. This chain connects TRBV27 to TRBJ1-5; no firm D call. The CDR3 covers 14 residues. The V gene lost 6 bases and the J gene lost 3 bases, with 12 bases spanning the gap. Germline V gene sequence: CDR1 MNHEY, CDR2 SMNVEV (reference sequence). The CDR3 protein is CASRALGPNQPQHF. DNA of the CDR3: TGTGCCAGCAGAGCATTAGGGCCCAATCAGCCCCAGCATTTT.

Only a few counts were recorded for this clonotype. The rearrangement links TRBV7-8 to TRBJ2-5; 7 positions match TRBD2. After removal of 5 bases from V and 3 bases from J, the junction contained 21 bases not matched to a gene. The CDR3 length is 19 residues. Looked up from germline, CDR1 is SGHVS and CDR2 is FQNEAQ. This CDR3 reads CASSLRAQTGGSVEETQYF. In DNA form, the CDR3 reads TGTGCCAGCAGCCTTCGCGCACAGACCGGGGGGAGCGTAGAAGAGACCCAGTACTTC.

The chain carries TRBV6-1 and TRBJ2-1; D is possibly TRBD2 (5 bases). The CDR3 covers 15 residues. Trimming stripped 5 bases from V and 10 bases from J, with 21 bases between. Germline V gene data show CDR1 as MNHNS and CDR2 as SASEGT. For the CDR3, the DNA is TGTGCCAGCAGTACCGCCGGGATGAACGGCAGGGAGCAGTTCTTC. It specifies CASSTAGMNGREQFF.

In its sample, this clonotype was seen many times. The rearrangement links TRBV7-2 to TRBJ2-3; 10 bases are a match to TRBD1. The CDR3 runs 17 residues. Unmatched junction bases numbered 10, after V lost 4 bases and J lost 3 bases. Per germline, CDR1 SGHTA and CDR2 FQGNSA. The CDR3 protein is CASSSTPTGGKTDTQYF. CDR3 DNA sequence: TGTGCCAGCAGCTCCACGCCGACAGGGGGCAAGACAGATACGCAGTATTTT.

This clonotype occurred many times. The CDR3 loop is CASSNQGNTEAFF. As DNA, the CDR3 is TGTGCCAGCAGTAACCAGGGGAACACTGAAGCTTTCTTT. V usage is TRBV12-3 or TRBV12-4 and J usage is TRBJ1-1, with D perhaps TRBD1 (5 bases). This CDR3 region has 13 residues. V was cut by 5 bases and J by 1 base, with 8 bases left in between.

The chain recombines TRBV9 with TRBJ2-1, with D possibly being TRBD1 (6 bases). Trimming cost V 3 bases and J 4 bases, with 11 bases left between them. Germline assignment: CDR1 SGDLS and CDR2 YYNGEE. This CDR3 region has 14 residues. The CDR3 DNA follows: TGTGCCAGCAGCGGGACAGTTTCGTACAATGAGCAGTTCTTC. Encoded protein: CASSGTVSYNEQFF.

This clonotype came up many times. CDR3 amino acids: CASSYTGQGAWDTQYF. Written as DNA, the CDR3 is TGTGCCAGCAGCTATACAGGACAGGGGGCGTGGGATACGCAGTATTTT. The chain recombines TRBV11-1 with TRBJ2-3, with 11 positions matching TRBD1. Trimming at V came to 4 bases and at J to 6 bases, leaving 9 bases not matched to a gene. CDR1 is SGHAT, CDR2 FQDESV, per germline (reference sequence). The CDR3 is made up of 16 amino acids. The whole variable domain, filled in from reference TRBV11-1 and TRBJ2-3, reads EAEVAQSPRYKITEKSQAVAFWCDPISGHATLYWYRQILGQGPELLVQFQDESVVDDSQLPKDRFSAERLKGVDSTLKIQPAELGDSAMYLCASSYTGQGAWDTQYFGPGTRLTVL.

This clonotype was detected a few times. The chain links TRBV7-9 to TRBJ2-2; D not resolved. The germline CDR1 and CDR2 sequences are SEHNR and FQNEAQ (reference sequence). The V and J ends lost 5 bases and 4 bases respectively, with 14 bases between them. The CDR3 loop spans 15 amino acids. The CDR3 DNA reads TGTGCCAGCAGCCCACTTGAACTCATCACCGGGGAGCTGTTTTTT. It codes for CASSPLELITGELFF.

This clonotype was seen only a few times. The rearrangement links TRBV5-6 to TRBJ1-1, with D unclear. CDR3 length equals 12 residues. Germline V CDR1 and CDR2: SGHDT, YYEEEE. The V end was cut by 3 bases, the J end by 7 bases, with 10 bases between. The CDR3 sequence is CASSWNRVEAFF. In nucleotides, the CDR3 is TGTGCCAGCAGCTGGAACAGAGTTGAAGCTTTCTTT.